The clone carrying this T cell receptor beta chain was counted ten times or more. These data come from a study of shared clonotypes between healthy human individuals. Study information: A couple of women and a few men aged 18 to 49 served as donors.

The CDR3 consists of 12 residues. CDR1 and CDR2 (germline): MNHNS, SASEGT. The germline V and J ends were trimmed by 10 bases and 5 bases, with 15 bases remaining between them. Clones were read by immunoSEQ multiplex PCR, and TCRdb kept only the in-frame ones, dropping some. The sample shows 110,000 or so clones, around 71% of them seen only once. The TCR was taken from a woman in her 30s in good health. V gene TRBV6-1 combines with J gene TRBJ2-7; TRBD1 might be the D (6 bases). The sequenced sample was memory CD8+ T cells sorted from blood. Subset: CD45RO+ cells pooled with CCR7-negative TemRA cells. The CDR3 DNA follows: TGTGCCACCGAAAGACAGGACAACGAGCAGTACTTC. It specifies CATERQDNEQYF.